The rows below give T cell receptor beta chains drawn from one sample of a study of siplizumab effects on memory and regulatory T cells. Produced via immunoSEQ multiplex PCR; TCRdb's table is partial and in-frame only. The sample holds more than 60,000 clones, 95% to 98% seen once. Sequencing was performed on naive CD8+ T cells sorted from blood. The source is a human donor in good health. Both conserved end residues are part of each CDR3. A D gene is named only where the DNA matches it firmly. The size field is filled for only some rows; it gives once, few, many or a size class.

clone size	J gene	V gene	D gene	CDR3 protein	CDR3 DNA
once	TRBJ1-1	TRBV5-4	.	CASSLWGQPNTEAFF	TGTGCCAGCAGCTTGTGGGGACAACCGAACACTGAAGCTTTCTTT
few	TRBJ1-6	TRBV7-6	TRBD1	CASSLGRATGQNSPLHF	TGTGCCAGCAGCTTAGGTCGGGCGACAGGGCAAAATTCACCCCTCCACTTT
.	TRBJ1-4	TRBV5-1	.	CASSPEPGLATNEKLFF	TGCGCCAGCAGTCCCGAGCCGGGTCTGGCAACTAATGAAAAACTGTTTTTT
.	TRBJ1-1	TRBV30	.	CTWGADSTEAFF	TGTACCTGGGGCGCGGACTCCACTGAAGCTTTCTTT
.	TRBJ2-6	TRBV28	.	CASRPLGGANVLTF	TGTGCCAGCAGGCCTCTGGGGGGGGCCAACGTCCTGACTTTC
.	TRBJ2-5	TRBV11-2	TRBD2	CASSLGSGGGETQYF	TGTGCCAGCAGCTTAGGAAGCGGGGGGGGAGAGACCCAGTACTTC
.	TRBJ2-1	TRBV27	.	CASSQNGGLNNEQFF	TGTGCCAGCAGTCAAAACGGTGGACTTAACAATGAGCAGTTCTTC
.	TRBJ1-1	TRBV28	.	CASTNRTDTEAFF	TGTGCCAGCACCAACCGGACGGACACTGAAGCTTTCTTT
.	TRBJ2-1	TRBV9	TRBD1	CASSPRTGHDEQFF	TGTGCCAGCAGCCCGAGGACAGGGCACGATGAGCAGTTCTTC
.	TRBJ2-1	TRBV7-6	TRBD1	CASSTGQAVYNEQFF	TGTGCCAGCAGCACGGGACAGGCGGTCTACAATGAGCAGTTCTTC
.	TRBJ1-1	TRBV19	.	CASSLSGMGGAEAFF	TGTGCCAGTAGTTTGTCAGGGATGGGGGGAGCTGAAGCTTTCTTT
.	TRBJ2-5	TRBV5-4	.	CASSPNSPGETQYF	TGTGCCAGCAGCCCGAACTCCCCGGGTGAGACCCAGTACTTC
once	TRBJ1-2	TRBV11-2	.	CASSLNQGNYGYTF	TGTGCCAGCAGCCTAAACCAGGGGAACTATGGCTACACCTTC
.	TRBJ2-7	TRBV19	TRBD2	CASSLGGSYEQYF	TGTGCCAGTAGCCTCGGGGGGAGTTACGAGCAGTACTTC
.	TRBJ2-7	TRBV4-1	TRBD1	CASSPGTGLYRKQYF	TGCGCCAGCAGCCCCGGGACAGGCCTCTATAGAAAGCAGTACTTC
once	TRBJ2-7	TRBV10-1	.	CASSEAGAYEQYF	TGCGCCAGCAGTGAAGCAGGGGCCTACGAGCAGTACTTC
.	TRBJ2-7	TRBV19	TRBD2	CASSLGGVNEQYF	TGTGCCAGTAGTCTCGGGGGGGTCAACGAGCAGTACTTC
once	TRBJ2-1	TRBV7-3	.	CASSLDGTHNEQFF	TGTGCCAGCAGCTTAGACGGGACACACAATGAGCAGTTCTTC
.	TRBJ1-2	TRBV27	.	CASSLGTNYGYTF	TGTGCCAGCAGTCTGGGTACCAACTATGGCTACACCTTC
.	TRBJ1-4	TRBV2	.	CASEEGEAEKLFF	TGTGCCAGCGAAGAGGGCGAGGCCGAAAAACTGTTTTTT
.	TRBJ1-6	TRBV10-3	.	CAINMGSYNSPLHF	TGTGCCATCAATATGGGCTCCTATAATTCACCCCTCCACTTT
.	TRBJ1-1	TRBV15	.	CATSRDLYTANTEAFF	TGTGCCACCAGCAGAGACCTCTATACAGCGAACACTGAAGCTTTCTTT
.	TRBJ1-3	TRBV2	.	CASSESPVYSGNTIYF	TGTGCCAGCAGTGAATCTCCGGTTTACTCTGGAAACACCATATATTTT
.	TRBJ2-7	TRBV19	TRBD1	CASSPWGQGGGQYF	TGTGCCAGTAGTCCGTGGGGACAGGGAGGCGGGCAGTACTTC
.	TRBJ2-5	TRBV7-2	.	CASSLQDREETQYF	TGTGCCAGCAGCTTACAGGACAGAGAAGAGACCCAGTACTTC
.	TRBJ1-5	TRBV2	.	CASSETHQPQHF	TGTGCCAGCAGTGAAACACATCAGCCCCAGCATTTT
.	TRBJ1-1	TRBV6-5	.	CASSYEYENTEAFF	TGTGCCAGCAGTTACGAATACGAGAACACTGAAGCTTTCTTT
.	TRBJ1-2	TRBV5-4	.	CASSLGGGDGYTF	TGTGCCAGCAGCTTGGGAGGGGGAGACGGCTACACCTTC
.	TRBJ2-7	TRBV7-9	.	CASSPVGPTYEQYF	TGTGCCAGCAGCCCTGTGGGGCCCACATACGAGCAGTACTTC
.	TRBJ2-3	TRBV5-4	TRBD2	CASSFERGDGTQYF	TGTGCCAGCAGTTTTGAGCGGGGGGATGGTACGCAGTATTTT
.	TRBJ2-1	TRBV13	.	CASSSRIPTPPSYNEQFF	TGTGCCAGCAGCTCCAGGATTCCAACCCCTCCCTCCTACAATGAGCAGTTCTTC
.	TRBJ2-5	TRBV6-5	.	CASSFSGETQYF	TGTGCCAGCAGTTTCTCAGGGGAGACCCAGTACTTC
.	TRBJ2-3	TRBV12-5	.	CASGTFGGLTDTQYF	TGTGCTAGTGGTACTTTCGGGGGGCTCACAGATACGCAGTATTTT
.	TRBJ2-7	TRBV27	TRBD1	CASRQGGYEQYF	TGTGCCAGCAGACAGGGGGGATACGAGCAGTACTTC
.	TRBJ1-1	TRBV7-8	.	CASSPLGSTEAFF	TGTGCCAGCAGCCCACTGGGGAGCACTGAAGCTTTCTTT
.	TRBJ2-7	TRBV27	.	CASSFRGPGEEQYF	TGTGCCAGCAGTTTTCGGGGGCCCGGCGAGGAGCAGTACTTC